What follows are 8 T cell receptor beta chains derived from one specimen sequenced in a study of blood T cell repertoires in COVID-19. The protocol was immunoSEQ multiplex PCR, while the TCRdb copy is restricted to in-frame clones and leaves out a portion. The profile shows about 80,000 clones, 78% of them singletons. Sequencing used peripheral blood. The source is a human donor in a cohort sampled during active COVID-19.

The CDR3 DNA reads TGCGCCAGCAGCCCGGAGGGGTACGAGCAGTACTTC. Residues: CASSPEGYEQYF. The chain combines TRBV4-1 with TRBJ2-7; tentatively, D is TRBD2 (6 bases). CDR1 and CDR2 (germline): MGHRA, YSYEKL. The CDR3 is 12 amino acids. The V end was cut by 4 bases, the J end by 4 bases, with 8 bases between.

The V call is TRBV7-8, the J call TRBJ2-7; weak D call: TRBD2 (6 bases). Trimming shortened V by 5 bases and J by 6 bases, and 11 bases separated the two germline ends. The CDR3 is 12 amino acids. Germline V lookup: CDR1 SGHVS, CDR2 FQNEAQ. The CDR3 DNA reads TGTGCCAGCAGCCTAGGGACTGGCGAGCAGTACGTC. It is translated as CASSLGTGEQYV.

J is TRBJ1-1 and V is TRBV6-5, with D possibly TRBD1 on 6 matching bases. V dropped 8 bases and J dropped 3 bases, with 13 bases sitting between them. Germline V gives CDR1 MNHEY, CDR2 SVGAGI. CDR3 length: 13 residues. The CDR3 DNA reads TGTGCCAGCGGGGGGGACACATACACTGAAGCTTTCTTT. Its protein product is CASGGDTYTEAFF.

This sequence joins TRBV12-3 or TRBV12-4 and TRBJ1-1; tentative D call: TRBD1 (6 bases). The CDR3 extends over 13 amino acids. The V and J ends lost 5 bases and 1 base respectively, with 8 bases between them. This CDR3 is CASSRQENTEAFF. In nucleotides, the CDR3 is TGTGCCAGCAGTAGACAGGAGAACACTGAAGCTTTCTTT.

A single count supports this clone. The chain carries TRBV19 and TRBJ2-7, with D perhaps TRBD2 (6 bases). Germline V gives CDR1 LNHDA, CDR2 SQIVND (reference sequence). V lost 4 bases to trimming and J lost 3 bases, with 10 bases between them. The CDR3 is made up of 13 amino acids. CDR3 loop: CASSTGGDYEQYF. CDR3 nucleotides: TGTGCCAGTAGTACCGGCGGGGACTACGAGCAGTACTTC. Looking up the rest from reference TRBV19 and TRBJ2-7 gives the full variable domain: DGGITQSPKYLFRKEGQNVTLSCEQNLNHDAMYWYRQDPGQGLRLIYYSQIVNDFQKGDIAEGYSVSREKKESFPLTVTSAQKNPTAFYLCASSTGGDYEQYFGPGTRLTVT.

The chain has TRBV7-2 and TRBJ2-1; 13 nucleotides agree with TRBD2. The CDR3 consists of 18 residues. J was trimmed by 4 bases and V by 5 bases; bases with no gene match: 11. CDR1 is SGHTA and CDR2 is FQGNSA in the germline V gene. The CDR3 DNA reads as TGTGCCAGCAGCCCCTCCGGACTAGCGGGGGCCCATTACAATGAGCAGTTCTTC. It is translated as CASSPSGLAGAHYNEQFF.

This clone appeared a few times. The rearrangement uses TRBV6-5 and TRBJ1-4, with D possibly being TRBD1 (6 bases). Trimming took 6 bases from V and 0 from J, leaving 11 bases between them. Germline CDR1 and CDR2: MNHEY and SVGAGI. The CDR3 has 15 amino acids. The CDR3 loop reads CASRRTAATNEKLFF. CDR3 in DNA: TGTGCCAGCAGGCGGACAGCAGCAACTAATGAAAAACTGTTTTTT.

This rearrangement joins TRBV5-1 to TRBJ2-3; possible D gene TRBD2, 7 bases. The CDR3 has 15 amino acids. Germline CDR1 is SGHRS and CDR2 is YFSETQ. V was shortened by 6 bases and J by 3 bases, with 17 bases between the two germline ends. Here the CDR3 DNA reads TGCGCCAGCAAGGGGGGGTGGGGAGCAACAGATACGCAGTATTTT. Translated: CASKGGWGATDTQYF.